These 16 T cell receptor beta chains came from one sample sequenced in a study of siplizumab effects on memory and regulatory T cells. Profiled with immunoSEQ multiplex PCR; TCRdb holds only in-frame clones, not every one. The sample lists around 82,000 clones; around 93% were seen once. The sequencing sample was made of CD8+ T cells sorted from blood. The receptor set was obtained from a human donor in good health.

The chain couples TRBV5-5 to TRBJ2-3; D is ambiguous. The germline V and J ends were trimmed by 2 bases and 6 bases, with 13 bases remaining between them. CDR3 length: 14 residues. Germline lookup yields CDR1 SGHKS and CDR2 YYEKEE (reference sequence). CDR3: CASSFQPYGDTQYF. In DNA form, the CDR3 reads TGTGCCAGCAGCTTTCAGCCTTATGGGGATACGCAGTATTTT. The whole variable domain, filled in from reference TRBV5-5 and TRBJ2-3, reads DAGVTQSPTHLIKTRGQQVTLRCSPISGHKSVSWYQQVLGQGPQFIFQYYEKEERGRGNFPDRFSARQFPNYSSELNVNALLLGDSALYLCASSFQPYGDTQYFGPGTRLTVL.

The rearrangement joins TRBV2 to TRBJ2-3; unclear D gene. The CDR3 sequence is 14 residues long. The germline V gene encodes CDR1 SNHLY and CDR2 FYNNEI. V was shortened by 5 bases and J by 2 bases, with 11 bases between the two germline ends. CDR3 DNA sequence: TGTGCCAGCAGTACGACAATAAACACAGATACGCAGTATTTT. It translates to CASSTTINTDTQYF.

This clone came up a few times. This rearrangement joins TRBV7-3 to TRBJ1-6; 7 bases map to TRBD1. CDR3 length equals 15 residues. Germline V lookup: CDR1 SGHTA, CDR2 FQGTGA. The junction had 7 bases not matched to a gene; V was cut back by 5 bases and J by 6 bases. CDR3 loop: CASSPGTVVNSPLHF. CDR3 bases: TGTGCCAGCAGCCCCGGGACAGTCGTTAATTCACCCCTCCACTTT.

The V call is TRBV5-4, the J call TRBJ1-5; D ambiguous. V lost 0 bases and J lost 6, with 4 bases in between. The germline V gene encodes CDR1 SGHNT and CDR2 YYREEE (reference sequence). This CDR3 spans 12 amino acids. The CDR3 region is CASSLEGQPQHF. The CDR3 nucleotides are TGTGCCAGCAGCTTGGAAGGTCAGCCCCAGCATTTT.

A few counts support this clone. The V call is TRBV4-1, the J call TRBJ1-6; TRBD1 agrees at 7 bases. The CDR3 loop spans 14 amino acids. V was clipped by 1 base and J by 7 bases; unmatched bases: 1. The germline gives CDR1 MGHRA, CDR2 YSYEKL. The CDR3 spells CASSQGQGNSPLHF. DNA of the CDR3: TGCGCCAGCAGCCAAGGACAGGGAAATTCACCCCTCCACTTT.

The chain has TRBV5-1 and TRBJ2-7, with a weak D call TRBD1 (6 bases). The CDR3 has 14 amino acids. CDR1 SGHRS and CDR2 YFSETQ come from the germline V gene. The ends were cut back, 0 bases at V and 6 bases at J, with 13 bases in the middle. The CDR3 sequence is CASSLDTGKGEQYF. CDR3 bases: TGCGCCAGCAGCTTGGATACAGGGAAGGGCGAGCAGTACTTC. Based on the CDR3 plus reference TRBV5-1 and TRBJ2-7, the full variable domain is KAGVTQTPRYLIKTRGQQVTLSCSPISGHRSVSWYQQTPGQGLQFLFEYFSETQRNKGNFPGRFSGRQFSNSRSEMNVSTLELGDSALYLCASSLDTGKGEQYFGPGTRLTVT.

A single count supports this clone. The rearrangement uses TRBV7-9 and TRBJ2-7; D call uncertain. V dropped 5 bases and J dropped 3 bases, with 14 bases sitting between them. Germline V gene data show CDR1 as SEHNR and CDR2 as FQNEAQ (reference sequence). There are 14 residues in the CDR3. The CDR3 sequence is CASSPNASVYEQYF. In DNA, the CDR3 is TGTGCCAGCAGCCCCAACGCCTCGGTCTACGAGCAGTACTTC.

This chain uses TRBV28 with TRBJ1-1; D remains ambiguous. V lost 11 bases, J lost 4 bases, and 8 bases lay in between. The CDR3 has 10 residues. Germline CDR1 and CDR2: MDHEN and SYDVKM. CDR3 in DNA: TGTGCCGTTATTTTCACTGAAGCTTTCTTT. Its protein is CAVIFTEAFF.

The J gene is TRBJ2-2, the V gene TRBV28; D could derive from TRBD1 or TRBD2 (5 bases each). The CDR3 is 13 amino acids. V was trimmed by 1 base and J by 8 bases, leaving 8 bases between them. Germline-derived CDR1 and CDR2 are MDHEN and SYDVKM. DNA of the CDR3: TGTGCCAGCAGTTTATACGGGGCGGGGGAGCTGTTTTTT. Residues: CASSLYGAGELFF. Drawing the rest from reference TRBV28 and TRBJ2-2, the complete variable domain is DVKVTQSSRYLVKRTGEKVFLECVQDMDHENMFWYRQDPGLGLRLIYFSYDVKMKEKGDIPEGYSVSREKKERFSLILESASTNQTSMYLCASSLYGAGELFFGEGSRLTVL.

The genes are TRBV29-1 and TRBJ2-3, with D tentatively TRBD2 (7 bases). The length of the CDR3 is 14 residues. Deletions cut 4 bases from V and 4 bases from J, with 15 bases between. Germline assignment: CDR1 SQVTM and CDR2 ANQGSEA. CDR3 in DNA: TGCAGCGTTGTTTTCGGGGGGCCGGCAGATACGCAGTATTTT. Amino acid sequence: CSVVFGGPADTQYF.

The CDR3 DNA sequence: TGTGCCAGCAGCTTAGTTGGGGCCGGGAACACTGAAGCTTTCTTT. Amino acid sequence: CASSLVGAGNTEAFF. The J gene is TRBJ1-1, the V gene TRBV7-8; D is perhaps TRBD1 (5 bases). Deletions cut 1 base from V and 1 base from J, with 10 bases between. The V gene's germline CDR1 is SGHVS and CDR2 FQNEAQ. This CDR3 comprises 15 residues.

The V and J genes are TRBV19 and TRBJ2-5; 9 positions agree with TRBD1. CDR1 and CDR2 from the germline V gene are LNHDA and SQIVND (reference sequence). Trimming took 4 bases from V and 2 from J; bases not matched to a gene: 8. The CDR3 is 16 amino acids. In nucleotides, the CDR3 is TGTGCCAGTAGTAAATATGTGGACAGGGGACAAGAGACCCAGTACTTC. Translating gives CASSKYVDRGQETQYF.

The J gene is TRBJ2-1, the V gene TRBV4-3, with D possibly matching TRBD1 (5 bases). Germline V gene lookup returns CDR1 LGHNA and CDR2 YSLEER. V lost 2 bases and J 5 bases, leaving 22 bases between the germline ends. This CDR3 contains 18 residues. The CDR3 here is CASSQKVVQGIGNNEQFF. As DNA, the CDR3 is TGCGCCAGCAGCCAAAAGGTAGTTCAGGGTATCGGTAACAATGAGCAGTTCTTC.

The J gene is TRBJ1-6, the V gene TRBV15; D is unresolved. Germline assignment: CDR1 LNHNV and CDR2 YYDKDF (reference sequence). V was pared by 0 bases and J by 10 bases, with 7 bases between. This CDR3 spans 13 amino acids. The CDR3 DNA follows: TGTGCCACCAGCAGAGATCGGCCCTCACCCCTCCACTTT. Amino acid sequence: CATSRDRPSPLHF.

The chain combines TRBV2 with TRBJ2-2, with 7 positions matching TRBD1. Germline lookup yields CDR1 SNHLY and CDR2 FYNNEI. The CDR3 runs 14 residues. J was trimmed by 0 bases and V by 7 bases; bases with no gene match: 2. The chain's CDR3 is CASKQGTNTGELFF. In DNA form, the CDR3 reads TGTGCCAGCAAACAGGGGACGAACACCGGGGAGCTGTTTTTT.

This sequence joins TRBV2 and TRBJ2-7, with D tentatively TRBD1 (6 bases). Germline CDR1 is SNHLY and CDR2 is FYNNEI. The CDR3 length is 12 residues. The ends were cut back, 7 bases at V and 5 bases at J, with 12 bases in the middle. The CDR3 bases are TGTGCCAGCACCGGACAGTTGGACGAGCAGTACTTC. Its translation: CASTGQLDEQYF.